Below are 24 T cell receptor beta chains sequenced from a single sample in a study of T cell responses to AZD1222 COVID-19 vaccine. The data were produced by immunoSEQ multiplex PCR, yet TCRdb's version contains in-frame clones alone and is incomplete. The sample has some 160,000 clones; roughly 93% are singletons. This sample comprised peripheral blood, obtained 28 days after the second AZD1222 dose. The origin of the receptors is an adult who received the AZD1222 COVID-19 vaccine.

This CDR3 reads CASSLVAGRETQYF. Here the CDR3 DNA reads TGCGCCAGCAGCCTCGTTGCTGGAAGGGAGACCCAGTACTTC. V is TRBV5-1 and J is TRBJ2-5; D uncertain. CDR3 length: 14 residues. V lost 4 bases to trimming and J lost 5 bases, with 15 bases between them. CDR1 and CDR2 from the germline V gene are SGHRS and YFSETQ.

This clone was seen just once. The V call is TRBV19, the J call TRBJ2-3; the D gene is possibly TRBD2 (6 bases). V lost 7 bases, J lost 1 base, and 12 bases lay in between. The CDR3 runs to 14 residues. Germline assignment: CDR1 LNHDA and CDR2 SQIVND (reference sequence). CDR3 residues: CASKSGVGTDTQYF. The CDR3, as DNA: TGTGCCAGTAAGTCGGGAGTCGGCACAGATACGCAGTATTTT.

The chain combines TRBV10-3 with TRBJ1-3; a possible D gene is TRBD1 (6 bases). The germline V gene encodes CDR1 ENHRY and CDR2 SYGVKD. V dropped 11 bases and J dropped 2 bases, with 19 bases sitting between them. There are 15 residues in the CDR3. CDR3 DNA: TGTGCCTCCTCGGCGGGGGGCGACACTGGAAACACCATATATTTT. Translated, it gives CASSAGGDTGNTIYF.

This chain links TRBV4-1 with TRBJ1-4; D might be TRBD1 (5 bases). Germline V gene sequence: CDR1 MGHRA, CDR2 YSYEKL. CDR3 length equals 15 residues. The ends were cut back, 4 bases at V and 5 bases at J, with 14 bases in the middle. DNA for the CDR3: TGCGCCAGCAGCCTCCGGGAGGGACCAAATGAAAAACTGTTTTTT. It encodes CASSLREGPNEKLFF.

DNA for the CDR3: TGTGCCAGCAGCGTGACAGGATGGCCCCACGAGCAGTACTTC. Encoded protein: CASSVTGWPHEQYF. The rearrangement uses TRBV7-9 and TRBJ2-7; D may be TRBD1 (6 bases). V was cut by 5 bases and J by 5 bases, with 16 bases left in between. The CDR3 totals 14 residues. Per germline, CDR1 SEHNR and CDR2 FQNEAQ (reference sequence).

The chain recombines TRBV5-1 with TRBJ2-4; TRBD1 is a possible D gene (6 bases). The CDR3 covers 19 residues. Per germline, CDR1 SGHRS and CDR2 YFSETQ. Trimming removed 4 bases at V and 0 bases at J, with 23 bases between. CDR3 protein: CASSLRLRGRGLAKNIQYF. Written as DNA, the CDR3 is TGCGCCAGCAGCCTTCGCTTACGGGGCAGGGGCCTAGCCAAAAACATTCAGTACTTC. The full variable domain, rest sourced from reference TRBV5-1 and TRBJ2-4, is KAGVTQTPRYLIKTRGQQVTLSCSPISGHRSVSWYQQTPGQGLQFLFEYFSETQRNKGNFPGRFSGRQFSNSRSEMNVSTLELGDSALYLCASSLRLRGRGLAKNIQYFGAGTRLSVL.

The chain employs TRBV19 and TRBJ1-5; D is unresolved. CDR1 and CDR2 (germline): LNHDA, SQIVND (reference sequence). There are 15 residues in the CDR3. The V and J ends lost 3 bases and 4 bases respectively, with 13 bases between them. CDR3 bases: TGTGCCAGTAGTATCTTCTCGGGGAGTAATCAGCCCCAGCATTTT. This translates into CASSIFSGSNQPQHF.

The genes are TRBV5-1 and TRBJ1-5; D may be TRBD1 (6 bases). CDR3 size: 15 residues. Per germline, CDR1 SGHRS and CDR2 YFSETQ. V gave up 0 bases and J gave up 9 bases, with 16 bases separating them. The CDR3 DNA follows: TGCGCCAGCAGCTTGGGGCCCTCAGGGGTCTCGCCCCAGCATTTT. It encodes CASSLGPSGVSPQHF.

This chain uses TRBV4-1 with TRBJ1-1; 8 nucleotides line up with TRBD1. Per germline, CDR1 MGHRA and CDR2 YSYEKL. V was clipped by 4 bases and J by 2 bases; unmatched bases: 9. The CDR3 is 16 amino acids. The CDR3 region is CASSPPGGQPNTEAFF. CDR3 coding DNA: TGCGCCAGCAGCCCCCCAGGGGGCCAGCCTAACACTGAAGCTTTCTTT.

The chain recombines TRBV15 with TRBJ1-1; tentatively, D is TRBD1 (5 bases). V was pared by 1 base and J by 0 bases, with 9 bases between. CDR3 size: 15 residues. Germline CDR1 is LNHNV and CDR2 is YYDKDF (reference sequence). DNA of the CDR3: TGTGCCACCAGCAGAGGTAGGGGTCTGAACACTGAAGCTTTCTTT. Translating it yields CATSRGRGLNTEAFF.

This chain connects TRBV7-3 to TRBJ1-1; 9 positions match TRBD1. The CDR3 has 15 amino acids. Unmatched junction bases numbered 9, after V lost 5 bases and J lost 5 bases. Germline V gene data show CDR1 as SGHTA and CDR2 as FQGTGA. The CDR3 here is CASSLLGQGRTEAFF. CDR3 coding DNA: TGTGCCAGCAGCCTCCTGGGACAGGGCCGGACTGAAGCTTTCTTT.

The chain joins TRBV5-1 to TRBJ1-3; a weak D match, TRBD1 (6 bases). Trimming shortened V by 3 bases and J by 0 bases, and 13 bases separated the two germline ends. Germline assignment: CDR1 SGHRS and CDR2 YFSETQ. The CDR3 contains 16 residues. The CDR3 region is CASSWGASISGNTIYF. DNA of the CDR3: TGCGCCAGCAGCTGGGGGGCAAGTATCTCTGGAAACACCATATATTTT.

This sequence joins TRBV30 and TRBJ2-2; D is uncertain. V was pared by 1 base and J by 7 bases, with 13 bases between. Germline V gene lookup returns CDR1 GTSNPN and CDR2 SVGIG (reference sequence). The CDR3 is 14 residues long. CDR3 sequence (DNA): TGTGCCTGGAGTGCCAGGCGGCAAGGCGGGGAGCTGTTTTTT. Protein sequence: CAWSARRQGGELFF.

The chain recombines TRBV27 with TRBJ1-6; D is ambiguous. The CDR3 is made up of 15 amino acids. Germline V gives CDR1 MNHEY, CDR2 SMNVEV (reference sequence). V shed 2 bases and J shed 4 bases, with 9 bases lying between them. CDR3 residues: CASSLAQPYNSPLHF. The CDR3 nucleotides read TGTGCCAGCAGTTTAGCGCAGCCATATAATTCACCCCTCCACTTT.

This chain links TRBV7-9 with TRBJ1-2; D call uncertain. V shed 5 bases and J shed 3 bases, with 19 bases lying between them. From germline, CDR1 is SEHNR and CDR2 FQNEAQ (reference sequence). This CDR3 region has 16 residues. The CDR3 region has the DNA TGTGCCAGCAGCGTAACCGCCGAGCCTAACCACTATGGCTACACCTTC. It yields the protein CASSVTAEPNHYGYTF.

The chain recombines TRBV18 with TRBJ1-2, with unresolved D. Germline values: CDR1 KGHSH, CDR2 LQKENI. V was clipped by 0 bases and J by 2 bases, with 13 bases between them. The CDR3 sequence is 16 residues long. The CDR3 DNA reads TGTGCCAGCTCACCACCAAAACGGAATATAAACTATGGCTACACCTTC. It codes for CASSPPKRNINYGYTF. Full variable domain (rest looked up from reference TRBV18 and TRBJ1-2): NAGVMQNPRHLVRRRGQEARLRCSPMKGHSHVYWYRQLPEEGLKFMVYLQKENIIDESGMPKERFSAEFPKEGPSILRIQQVVRGDSAAYFCASSPPKRNINYGYTFGSGTRLTVV.

This chain joins TRBV6-5 and TRBJ1-2; D is unclear. The germline V and J ends were trimmed by 0 bases and 7 bases, with 12 bases remaining between them. There are 14 residues in the CDR3. Germline V gene sequence: CDR1 MNHEY, CDR2 SVGAGI. The CDR3 DNA follows: TGTGCCAGCAGTTACTCGACCTTAGGCTCTGGCTACACCTTC. Translation: CASSYSTLGSGYTF.

The chain uses TRBV3-1 (or the pseudogene TRBV3-2) and TRBJ1-2; D might be TRBD1 (6 bases). Germline loops: CDR1 LGHDT, CDR2 YNNKEL (reference sequence). This CDR3 contains 17 residues. Trimming removed 4 bases at V and 0 bases at J, with 18 bases between. The CDR3 loop reads CASSPLKGGGANYGYTF. In DNA form, the CDR3 reads TGTGCCAGCAGCCCCCTGAAAGGGGGGGGAGCTAACTATGGCTACACCTTC.

The rearrangement joins TRBV3-1 (or the pseudogene TRBV3-2) to TRBJ1-6; 8 bases are shared with TRBD1. Germline assignment: CDR1 LGHDT and CDR2 YNNKEL (reference sequence). This CDR3 contains 16 residues. J lost 9 bases, V lost 4 bases, and 11 bases had no gene match. The CDR3 protein is CASSPDLGTGSSPLHF. CDR3 nucleotides: TGTGCCAGCAGCCCCGACCTGGGGACAGGCAGTTCACCCCTCCACTTT.

The rearrangement links TRBV7-7 to TRBJ2-5; D remains ambiguous. The CDR3 loop spans 13 amino acids. From germline, CDR1 is SSHAT and CDR2 FNYEAQ (reference sequence). V was shortened by 3 bases and J by 3 bases, with 8 bases between the two germline ends. The CDR3: CASSFEAEETQYF. Written as DNA, the CDR3 is TGTGCCAGCAGCTTCGAGGCAGAAGAGACCCAGTACTTC.

V gene TRBV9 combines with J gene TRBJ2-2, with TRBD1 matching 7 bases. Trimming cost V 2 bases and J 6 bases; bases outside gene matches: 1. The CDR3 has 13 residues. Germline CDR1 reads SGDLS; CDR2 reads YYNGEE. The CDR3: CASSVTGAGELFF. The CDR3 nucleotides read TGTGCCAGCAGCGTTACAGGGGCCGGGGAGCTGTTTTTT.

The chain recombines TRBV9 with TRBJ2-1; weak D call: TRBD2 (5 bases). CDR1 and CDR2 (germline): SGDLS, YYNGEE. Trimming removed 0 bases at V and 4 bases at J, with 8 bases between. The CDR3 is 14 residues long. This CDR3 is CASSVGRTYNEQFF. The CDR3 DNA is TGTGCCAGCAGCGTAGGTCGGACTTACAATGAGCAGTTCTTC.

The chain links TRBV6-5 to TRBJ1-1, with no clear D. This CDR3 contains 14 residues. The V gene's germline CDR1 is MNHEY and CDR2 SVGAGI. The V end was cut by 2 bases, the J end by 4 bases, with 11 bases between. The CDR3 sequence is CASSYGSRGTEAFF. In DNA form, the CDR3 reads TGTGCCAGCAGTTACGGCAGCCGCGGCACTGAAGCTTTCTTT.

The chain carries TRBV7-3 and TRBJ2-3; tentatively, D is TRBD1 or TRBD2 (6 bases each). CDR3 length: 16 amino acids. Germline values: CDR1 SGHTA, CDR2 FQGTGA. V lost 5 bases to trimming and J lost 2 bases, with 17 bases between them. The CDR3 protein is CASSLNLGGTTDTQYF. CDR3 in DNA: TGTGCCAGCAGCCTAAACCTAGGGGGGACCACAGATACGCAGTATTTT.